This T cell receptor (beta chain) was sequenced during a study of blood T cell repertoires in COVID-19. The V segment lost 7 bases and the J segment 4 bases; nucleotides outside the gene matches: 19. This CDR3 is built from 18 residues. Germline V gene data show CDR1 as SGHTS and CDR2 as YDEGEE. The data were produced by immunoSEQ multiplex PCR, yet TCRdb's version contains in-frame clones alone and is incomplete. The sample lists about 200,000 clones; around 82% were seen once. This clonotype was obtained from a woman in her 70s with acute or convalescent COVID-19. The chain employs TRBV5-8 and TRBJ2-5; 10 nucleotides align to TRBD1. The source material was peripheral blood. CDR3 protein: CASAKGLPGQGRRETQYF. CDR3 bases: TGTGCCAGCGCGAAGGGATTGCCGGGACAGGGGCGGCGAGAGACCCAGTACTTC.